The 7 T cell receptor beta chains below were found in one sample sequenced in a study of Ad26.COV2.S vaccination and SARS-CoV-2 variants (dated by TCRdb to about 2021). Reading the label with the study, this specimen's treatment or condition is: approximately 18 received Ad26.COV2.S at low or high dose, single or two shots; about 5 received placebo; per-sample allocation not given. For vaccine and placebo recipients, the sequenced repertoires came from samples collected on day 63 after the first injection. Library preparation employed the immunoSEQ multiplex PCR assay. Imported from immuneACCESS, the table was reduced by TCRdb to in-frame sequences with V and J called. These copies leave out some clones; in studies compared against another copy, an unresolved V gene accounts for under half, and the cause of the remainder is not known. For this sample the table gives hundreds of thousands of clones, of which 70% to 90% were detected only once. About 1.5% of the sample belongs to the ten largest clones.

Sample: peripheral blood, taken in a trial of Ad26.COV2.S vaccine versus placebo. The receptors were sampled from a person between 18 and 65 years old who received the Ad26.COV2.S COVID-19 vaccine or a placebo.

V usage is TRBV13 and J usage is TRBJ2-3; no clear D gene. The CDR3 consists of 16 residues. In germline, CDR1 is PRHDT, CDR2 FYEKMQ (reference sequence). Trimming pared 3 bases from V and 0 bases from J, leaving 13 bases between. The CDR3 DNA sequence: TGTGCCAGCAGCTTCCTTGGGCTGGCTAGCACAGATACGCAGTATTTT. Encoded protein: CASSFLGLASTDTQYF.

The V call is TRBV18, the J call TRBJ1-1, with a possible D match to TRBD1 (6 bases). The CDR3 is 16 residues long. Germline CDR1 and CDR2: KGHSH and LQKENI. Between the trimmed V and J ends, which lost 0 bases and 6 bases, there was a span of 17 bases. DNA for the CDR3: TGTGCCAGCTCACCACCTCCGGACAGCAGGGTAGCTGAAGCTTTCTTT. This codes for CASSPPPDSRVAEAFF.

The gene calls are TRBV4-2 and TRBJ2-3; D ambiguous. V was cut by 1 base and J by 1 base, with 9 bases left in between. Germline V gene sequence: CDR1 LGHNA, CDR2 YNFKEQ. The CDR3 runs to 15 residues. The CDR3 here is CASSQGSPGTDTQYF. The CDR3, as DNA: TGTGCCAGCAGCCAAGGATCCCCTGGCACAGATACGCAGTATTTT.

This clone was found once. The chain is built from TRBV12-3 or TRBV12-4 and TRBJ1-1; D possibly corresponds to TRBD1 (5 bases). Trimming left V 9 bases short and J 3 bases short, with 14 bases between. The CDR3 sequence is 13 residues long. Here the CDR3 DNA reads TGTGCCAGTAGTAGGGACGGCCACACTGAAGCTTTCTTT. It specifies CASSRDGHTEAFF.

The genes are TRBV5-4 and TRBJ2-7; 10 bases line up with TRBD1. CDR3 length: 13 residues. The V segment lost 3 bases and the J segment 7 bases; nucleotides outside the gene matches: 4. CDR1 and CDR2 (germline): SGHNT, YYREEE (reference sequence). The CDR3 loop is CASSSGTGVEQYF. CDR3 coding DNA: TGTGCCAGCAGCTCCGGGACAGGGGTAGAGCAGTACTTC.

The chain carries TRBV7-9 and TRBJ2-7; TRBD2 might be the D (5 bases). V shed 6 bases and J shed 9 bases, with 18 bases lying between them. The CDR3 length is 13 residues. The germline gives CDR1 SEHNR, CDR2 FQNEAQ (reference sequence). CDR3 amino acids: CASSPSHQGGQYF. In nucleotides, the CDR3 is TGTGCCAGCAGTCCGTCTCATCAAGGAGGGCAGTACTTC.

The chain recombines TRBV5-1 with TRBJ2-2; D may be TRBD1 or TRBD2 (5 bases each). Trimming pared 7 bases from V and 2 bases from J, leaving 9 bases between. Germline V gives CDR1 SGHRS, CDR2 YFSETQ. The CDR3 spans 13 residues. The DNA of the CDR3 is TGCGCCAGCTGGGACGGAAACACCGGGGAGCTGTTTTTT. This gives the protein CASWDGNTGELFF.